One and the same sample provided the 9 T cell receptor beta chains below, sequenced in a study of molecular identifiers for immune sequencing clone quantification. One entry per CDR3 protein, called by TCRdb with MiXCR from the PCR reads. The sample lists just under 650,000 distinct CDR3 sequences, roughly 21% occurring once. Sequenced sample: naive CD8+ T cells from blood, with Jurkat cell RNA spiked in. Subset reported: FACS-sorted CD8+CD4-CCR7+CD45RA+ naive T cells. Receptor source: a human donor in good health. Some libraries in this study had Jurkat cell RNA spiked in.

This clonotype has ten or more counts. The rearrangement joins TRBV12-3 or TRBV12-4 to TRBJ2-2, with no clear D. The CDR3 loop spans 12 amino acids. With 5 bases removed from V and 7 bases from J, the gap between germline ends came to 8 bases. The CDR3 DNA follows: TGTGCCAGCAGTGGAACGGACGGGGAGCTGTTTTTT. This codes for CASSGTDGELFF.

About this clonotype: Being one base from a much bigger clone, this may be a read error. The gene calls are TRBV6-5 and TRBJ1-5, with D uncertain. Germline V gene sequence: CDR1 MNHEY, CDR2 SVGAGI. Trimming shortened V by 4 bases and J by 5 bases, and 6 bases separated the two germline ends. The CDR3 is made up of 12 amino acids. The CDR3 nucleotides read TGTGCCAGCAGTTCGCCTTATCAGCCCCAGCATTTT. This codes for CASSSPYQPQHF.

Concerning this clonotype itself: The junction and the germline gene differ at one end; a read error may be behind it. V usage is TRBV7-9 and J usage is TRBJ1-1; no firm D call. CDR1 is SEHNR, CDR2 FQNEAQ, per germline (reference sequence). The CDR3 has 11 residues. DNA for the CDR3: TGTGCCAGCAGCCCCGGCACTGAAGCTCTCTTT. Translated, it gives CASSPGTEALF.

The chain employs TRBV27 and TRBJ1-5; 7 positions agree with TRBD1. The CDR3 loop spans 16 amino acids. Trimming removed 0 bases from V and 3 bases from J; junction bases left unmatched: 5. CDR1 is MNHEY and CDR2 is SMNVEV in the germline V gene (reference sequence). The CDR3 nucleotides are TGTGCCAGCAGTTTATCTGTGGGACAGACCAATCAGCCCCAGCATTTT. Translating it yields CASSLSVGQTNQPQHF.

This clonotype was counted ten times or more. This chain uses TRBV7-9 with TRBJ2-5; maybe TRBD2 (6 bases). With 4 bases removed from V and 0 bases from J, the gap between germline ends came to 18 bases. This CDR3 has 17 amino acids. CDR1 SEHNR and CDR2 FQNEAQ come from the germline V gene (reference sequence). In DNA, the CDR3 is TGTGCCAGCAGCTCGAACGGGGCGGGGTCGTACCAAGAGACCCAGTACTTC. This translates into CASSSNGAGSYQETQYF.

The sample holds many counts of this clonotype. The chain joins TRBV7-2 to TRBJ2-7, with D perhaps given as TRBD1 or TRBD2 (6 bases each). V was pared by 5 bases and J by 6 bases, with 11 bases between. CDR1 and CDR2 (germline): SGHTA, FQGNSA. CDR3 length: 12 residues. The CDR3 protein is CASSPWGAEQYF. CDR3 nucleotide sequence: TGTGCCAGCAGCCCCTGGGGGGCCGAGCAGTACTTC.

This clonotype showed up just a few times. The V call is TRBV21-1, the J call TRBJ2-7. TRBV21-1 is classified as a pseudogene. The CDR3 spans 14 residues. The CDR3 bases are TGTGCCAGCAGCAAAGGGCATAGCTCCTACGAGCAGTACTTC. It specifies CASSKGHSSYEQYF.

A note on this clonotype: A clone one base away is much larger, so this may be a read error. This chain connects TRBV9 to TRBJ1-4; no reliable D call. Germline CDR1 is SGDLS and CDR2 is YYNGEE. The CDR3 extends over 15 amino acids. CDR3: CAGSVADGGVEKLFF. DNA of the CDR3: TGTGCCGGCAGCGTAGCCGACGGCGGGGTTGAAAAACTGTTTTTT.

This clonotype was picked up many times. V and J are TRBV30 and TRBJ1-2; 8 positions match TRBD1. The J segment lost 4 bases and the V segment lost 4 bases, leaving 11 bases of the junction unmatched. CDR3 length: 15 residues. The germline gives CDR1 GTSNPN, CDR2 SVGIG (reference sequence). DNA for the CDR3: TGTGCCTGGACCCCGCCGGGACAGGCAATCTATGGCTACACCTTC. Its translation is CAWTPPGQAIYGYTF.